This TCR beta chain was retrieved from a study of early T cells in non-severe SARS-CoV-2 infection. Each CDR3 protein is one row after TCRdb ran MiXCR on the 5' RACE reads. The repertoire includes roughly 30,000 distinct CDR3 sequences, roughly 5% of them detected once, and roughly 2.5% sits in the top ten. The table lists this clonotype with many counts. CDR1 and CDR2 from the germline V gene are SQVTM and ANQGSEA. V lost 5 bases, J lost 4 bases, and 4 bases stayed unmatched. The CDR3 covers 13 residues. The chain joins TRBV29-1 to TRBJ2-2; 7 positions agree with TRBD1. The receptor comes from an adult who was a healthcare worker with PCR-confirmed SARS-CoV-2 infection or an uninfected control (not recorded which). Sequencing was performed on whole blood. The CDR3: CSVHRGVTGELFF. CDR3 nucleotide sequence: TGCAGCGTTCACAGGGGAGTCACCGGGGAGCTGTTTTTT.